This T cell receptor (beta chain) was obtained from a study of blood T cell repertoires in COVID-19. Trimming stripped 6 bases from V and 6 bases from J, with 19 bases between. The CDR3 sequence is 14 residues long. Germline assignment: CDR1 SGHDT and CDR2 YYEEEE. Sequencing used immunoSEQ multiplex PCR; TCRdb keeps in-frame clones, though not all of them. The data hold just under 250,000 clones, with approximately 84% observed a single time. The chain recombines TRBV5-6 with TRBJ2-7; no firm D call. The source material was peripheral blood. This clonotype was obtained from a woman under 40 who had recovered from COVID-19. The CDR3 is CASTISPFPGEQYF. Written as DNA, the CDR3 is TGTGCCAGCACCATTTCTCCTTTCCCCGGCGAGCAGTACTTC.